These T cell receptor beta chains were read from a single sample in a study of blood T cell repertoires in COVID-19. Libraries were prepared by immunoSEQ multiplex PCR; TCRdb keeps only in-frame clonotypes and omits some of them. The sample lists a few hundred thousand clones, roughly 90% seen once, with about 2.2% in the top ten. Specimen: peripheral blood. Receptors originate from a man aged 30 to 39 who had recovered from COVID-19. CDR3s include the opening cysteine and the closing phenylalanine or tryptophan. A D gene is named only where the DNA matches it firmly. Part of the rows lack a size; the others show once, few, many or a class for expanded clones.

D: NA
J: TRBJ1-1
V: TRBV18
size: NA
DNA: TGTGCCAGCTCATTCGACAGGAATGAAGCTTTCTTT
CDR3: CASSFDRNEAFF

D: NA
J: TRBJ1-1
V: TRBV12-3/TRBV12-4
size: NA
DNA: TGTGCCAGCATTACTAACACTGAAGCTTTCTTT
CDR3: CASITNTEAFF

D: NA
J: TRBJ2-2
V: TRBV3-1/TRBV3-2
size: many
DNA: TGTGCCAGCAGCCAGTCAGGGATCGGGGAGCTGTTTTTT
CDR3: CASSQSGIGELFF

D: TRBD1
J: TRBJ1-2
V: TRBV5-4
size: NA
DNA: TGTGCCAGCAGCGCCGGGACAGTCTACGACTATGGCTACACCTTC
CDR3: CASSAGTVYDYGYTF

D: NA
J: TRBJ2-5
V: TRBV29-1
size: NA
DNA: TGCAGCGGGGAAGGGGCCCTTCTAGGGACCCAGTACTTC
CDR3: CSGEGALLGTQYF

D: NA
J: TRBJ1-5
V: TRBV6-5
size: NA
DNA: TGTGCCAGCAGTCCACGGCGGGGCAATCAGCCCCAGCATTTT
CDR3: CASSPRRGNQPQHF

D: TRBD1
J: TRBJ1-4
V: TRBV6-2/TRBV6-3
size: NA
DNA: TGTGCCAGCAGTCCGGGACAGGGCTACCGTCGGGGTGAAAAACTGTTTTTT
CDR3: CASSPGQGYRRGEKLFF

D: TRBD1
J: TRBJ2-3
V: TRBV5-1
size: NA
DNA: TGCGCCAGCAGCTTTTCGGGACAGGGGGCGATAGCAGATACGCAGTATTTT
CDR3: CASSFSGQGAIADTQYF

D: NA
J: TRBJ1-2
V: TRBV20-1
size: NA
DNA: TGCAGTGCTAGTGCGGCGGCGAAGCTTGGCTACACCTTC
CDR3: CSASAAAKLGYTF

D: NA
J: TRBJ2-3
V: TRBV19
size: NA
DNA: TGTGCCAGTAAAGTGCGGGGTTCTATGCTGTTTGATACGCAGTATTTT
CDR3: CASKVRGSMLFDTQYF

D: TRBD1
J: TRBJ2-2
V: TRBV6-4
size: NA
DNA: TGTGCCAGCAGTGCTACAGGGGCCACCGGGGAGCTGTTTTTT
CDR3: CASSATGATGELFF

D: TRBD1
J: TRBJ2-2
V: TRBV5-1
size: NA
DNA: TGCGCCAGCAGCAGCTCCGGGACAGCGAACACCGGGGAGCTGTTTTTT
CDR3: CASSSSGTANTGELFF

D: NA
J: TRBJ2-7
V: TRBV28
size: many
DNA: TGTGCCAGCAGTTCACTTGACAGTTCTTTTTCCTACGAGCAGTACTTC
CDR3: CASSSLDSSFSYEQYF

D: NA
J: TRBJ1-4
V: TRBV4-3
size: NA
DNA: TGCGCCAGCAGCCAAGATCGCGCTGAAAAACTGTTTTTT
CDR3: CASSQDRAEKLFF

D: NA
J: TRBJ2-2
V: TRBV11-3
size: NA
DNA: TGTGCCAGCAGCTTCCAAGGGGGGAACACCGGGGAGCTGTTTTTT
CDR3: CASSFQGGNTGELFF

D: NA
J: TRBJ2-5
V: TRBV4-3
size: NA
DNA: TGCGCCAGCAGCCAGGGCGGGGGCGCGGGAGAGACCCAGTACTTC
CDR3: CASSQGGGAGETQYF

D: TRBD2
J: TRBJ2-5
V: TRBV27
size: NA
DNA: TGTGCCAGCTCCGTTGGTGGCGGGGGGCAAGAGACCCAGTACTTC
CDR3: CASSVGGGGQETQYF

D: NA
J: TRBJ1-4
V: TRBV6-5
size: NA
DNA: TGTGCCAGCAGTTACGACACAAGAAATGAAAAACTGTTTTTT
CDR3: CASSYDTRNEKLFF

D: TRBD2
J: TRBJ2-1
V: TRBV11-2
size: few
DNA: TGTGCCAGCAGCTCGGGACTACACAATGAGCAGTTCTTC
CDR3: CASSSGLHNEQFF

D: TRBD1
J: TRBJ1-1
V: TRBV11-2
size: NA
DNA: TGTGCCAGCAGCCCACTGACAGGGCGGAACACTGAAGCTTTCTTT
CDR3: CASSPLTGRNTEAFF

D: NA
J: TRBJ2-7
V: TRBV29-1
size: NA
DNA: TGCAGCGTTGAATTGGGGGGCTCCTACGAGCAGTACTTC
CDR3: CSVELGGSYEQYF

D: TRBD1
J: TRBJ1-2
V: TRBV6-5
size: NA
DNA: TGTGCCAGCAGTTCCGGACAGGTCTGGGACTATGGCTACACCTTC
CDR3: CASSSGQVWDYGYTF

D: NA
J: TRBJ1-3
V: TRBV18
size: NA
DNA: TGTGCCAGCTCACCCCAGGAAGCAGCTGGAAACACCATATATTTT
CDR3: CASSPQEAAGNTIYF

D: TRBD2
J: TRBJ2-3
V: TRBV7-2
size: NA
DNA: TGTGCCAGCAGCGATCGACTAGCGGGGGTCACAGATACGCAGTATTTT
CDR3: CASSDRLAGVTDTQYF

D: TRBD1
J: TRBJ2-2
V: TRBV5-1
size: NA
DNA: TGCGCCAGCAGCTGGACAGGGACCGGGGAGCTGTTTTTT
CDR3: CASSWTGTGELFF

D: NA
J: TRBJ1-2
V: TRBV11-2
size: NA
DNA: TGTGCCAGCAGCTCCCAGCGCGGGGGGCTGTATGGCTACACCTTC
CDR3: CASSSQRGGLYGYTF

D: NA
J: TRBJ1-2
V: TRBV25-1
size: NA
DNA: TGTGCCAGCAGTCATGACTTCTATGGCTACACCTTC
CDR3: CASSHDFYGYTF

D: TRBD1
J: TRBJ2-7
V: TRBV7-9
size: NA
DNA: TGTGCCAGCAGCAGGGACAGGAGCTCCTACGAGCAGTACTTC
CDR3: CASSRDRSSYEQYF

D: TRBD1
J: TRBJ1-6
V: TRBV9
size: NA
DNA: TGTGCCAGCAGCAACTCCGGGACAGGGAATTCACCCCTCCACTTT
CDR3: CASSNSGTGNSPLHF

D: NA
J: TRBJ1-1
V: TRBV19
size: once
DNA: TGTGCCAGTAGTATGGAAGCAGGGTGGGAAGCTTTCTTT
CDR3: CASSMEAGWEAFF

D: NA
J: TRBJ2-7
V: TRBV11-2
size: NA
DNA: TGTGCCAGCAGCTTTTACGACGGGATGGAGCAGTACTTC
CDR3: CASSFYDGMEQYF

D: TRBD1
J: TRBJ2-7
V: TRBV5-1
size: NA
DNA: TGCGCCAGCAGCTGGGCTACAGGGGGGTTGCCCTACGAGCAGTACTTC
CDR3: CASSWATGGLPYEQYF

D: NA
J: TRBJ1-5
V: TRBV4-1
size: NA
DNA: TGCGCCAGCAGCCCCGCGGGGCCTACAAATCAGCCCCAGCATTTT
CDR3: CASSPAGPTNQPQHF

D: TRBD1
J: TRBJ2-1
V: TRBV18
size: NA
DNA: TGTGCCAGCTCACCAGGGGAGACAGGGGGCGAAGGGAATGAGCAGTTCTTC
CDR3: CASSPGETGGEGNEQFF

D: TRBD1
J: TRBJ1-2
V: TRBV6-4
size: NA
DNA: TGTGCCAGCAGTGACTCGGATACCGGGACAGGGGCCCCTGGGGATGGCTACACCTTC
CDR3: CASSDSDTGTGAPGDGYTF

D: NA
J: TRBJ2-7
V: TRBV27
size: NA
DNA: TGTGCCAGCAGTTTTTCCCGGGCCTACGAGCAGTACTTC
CDR3: CASSFSRAYEQYF

D: TRBD1
J: TRBJ2-7
V: TRBV5-6
size: NA
DNA: TGTGCCAGCAGCCCTCTGGACAGGAACTACGAGCAGTACTTC
CDR3: CASSPLDRNYEQYF

D: NA
J: TRBJ2-5
V: TRBV19
size: NA
DNA: TGTGCCAGTAGTATAGATGGGGGCGCAGAGACCCAGTACTTC
CDR3: CASSIDGGAETQYF

D: NA
J: TRBJ2-5
V: TRBV2
size: once
DNA: TGTGCCAGCACCTCCTCCTGGCGGCCCCAGTACTTC
CDR3: CASTSSWRPQYF

D: NA
J: TRBJ2-7
V: TRBV6-4
size: NA
DNA: TGTGCCAGCAGTGACCCGGGTTTGGTACTGGACGAGCAGTACTTC
CDR3: CASSDPGLVLDEQYF

D: TRBD2
J: TRBJ2-1
V: TRBV7-8
size: once
DNA: TGTGCCAGCAGCTTGGGGACTAGCGGAGTGAATGAGCAGTTCTTC
CDR3: CASSLGTSGVNEQFF

D: NA
J: TRBJ1-2
V: TRBV15
size: NA
DNA: TGTGCCACCAGCAGAGATTTGCACTTATATGGCTACACCTTC
CDR3: CATSRDLHLYGYTF

D: TRBD1
J: TRBJ1-3
V: TRBV2
size: NA
DNA: TGTGCCAGCAGTACCGCCCACCGGGACAGCCGATTAACCATATATTTT
CDR3: CASSTAHRDSRLTIYF

D: TRBD2
J: TRBJ2-5
V: TRBV7-7
size: NA
DNA: TGTGCCAGCAGCCTGGGGGTAGCGGGGGGGCACGAGACCCAGTACTTC
CDR3: CASSLGVAGGHETQYF

D: TRBD1
J: TRBJ2-1
V: TRBV30
size: NA
DNA: TGTGCCTGGGGACAGGGGAGTCTCAATGAGCAGTTCTTC
CDR3: CAWGQGSLNEQFF

D: NA
J: TRBJ1-2
V: TRBV5-1
size: NA
DNA: TGCGCCAGCAGCTTCCAACAGAGTGGCTACACCTTC
CDR3: CASSFQQSGYTF

D: NA
J: TRBJ2-7
V: TRBV28
size: once
DNA: TGTGCCAGCAGTTTGGCAACAGCCATTTGGTACTTC
CDR3: CASSLATAIWYF

D: TRBD1
J: TRBJ2-2
V: TRBV11-2
size: NA
DNA: TGTGCCAGCTCACTACAGGGGGTGCCCGGGGAGCTGTTTTTT
CDR3: CASSLQGVPGELFF

D: TRBD1
J: TRBJ1-6
V: TRBV6-5
size: NA
DNA: TGTGCCAGCAGACTTGACAGGGGATCACCCCTCCACTTT
CDR3: CASRLDRGSPLHF

D: NA
J: TRBJ1-1
V: TRBV7-9
size: NA
DNA: TGTGCCAGCAGCCTAAACACTGAAGCTTTCTTT
CDR3: CASSLNTEAFF

D: TRBD1
J: TRBJ1-5
V: TRBV6-6
size: few
DNA: TGTGCCAGCAGTTACTCCGGGACAGGGAGGAATCAGCCCCAGCATTTT
CDR3: CASSYSGTGRNQPQHF

D: TRBD1
J: TRBJ1-1
V: TRBV19
size: NA
DNA: TGTGCCAGTAGCCGTCAGACAGGGTTTAACACTGAAGCTTTCTTT
CDR3: CASSRQTGFNTEAFF

D: NA
J: TRBJ2-3
V: TRBV25-1
size: NA
DNA: TGTGCCAGCAGTGAAAGTACCAGGGTGTCAGATACGCAGTATTTT
CDR3: CASSESTRVSDTQYF

D: TRBD1
J: TRBJ1-2
V: TRBV30
size: NA
DNA: TGTGCCTGGAGTGCCCGGACAGGGTATATGAGAAGGTCTAACTATGGCTACACCTTC
CDR3: CAWSARTGYMRRSNYGYTF

D: NA
J: TRBJ2-7
V: TRBV5-6
size: NA
DNA: TGTGCCAGCAGCGCCGGCTACGAGCAGTACTTC
CDR3: CASSAGYEQYF